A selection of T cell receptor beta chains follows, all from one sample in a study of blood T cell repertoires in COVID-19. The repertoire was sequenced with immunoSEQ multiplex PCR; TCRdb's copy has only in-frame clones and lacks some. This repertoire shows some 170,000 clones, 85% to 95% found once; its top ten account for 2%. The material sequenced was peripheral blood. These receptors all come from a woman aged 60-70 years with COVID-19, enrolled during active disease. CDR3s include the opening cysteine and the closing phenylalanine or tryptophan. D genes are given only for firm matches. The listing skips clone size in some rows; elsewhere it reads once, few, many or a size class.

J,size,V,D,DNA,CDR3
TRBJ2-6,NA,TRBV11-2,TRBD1,TGTGCCAGCAGCTCTCTATCGACAGGGCCCGGGGCCAACGTCCTGACTTTC,CASSSLSTGPGANVLTF
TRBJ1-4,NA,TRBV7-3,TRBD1,TGTGCCAGCAGCTCCCAGACAGGGTCTGGCGAAAAACTGTTTTTT,CASSSQTGSGEKLFF
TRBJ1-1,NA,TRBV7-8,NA,TGTGCCAGCAGCCCTAACAGGGCTAACACTGAAGCTTTCTTT,CASSPNRANTEAFF
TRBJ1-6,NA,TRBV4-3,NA,TGCGCCAGCAGCCAAGGCGGACTTCCCTTTTCACCCCTCCACTTT,CASSQGGLPFSPLHF
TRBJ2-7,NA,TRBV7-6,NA,TGTGCCAGCAGCTTAGCGCCGACAGCATTTTCCTACGAGCAGTACTTC,CASSLAPTAFSYEQYF
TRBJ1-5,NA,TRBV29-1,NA,TGCAGCGTTGCGCTCGGGGTAAATCAGCCCCAGCATTTT,CSVALGVNQPQHF
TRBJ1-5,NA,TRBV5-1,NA,TGCGCCAGCAGCTTGGACGGCAGACTCAATCAGCCCCAGCATTTT,CASSLDGRLNQPQHF
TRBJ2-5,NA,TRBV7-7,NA,TGTGCTAGCAGCTTATTTGGGGGCAGCCTCCAAGAGACCCAGTACTTC,CASSLFGGSLQETQYF
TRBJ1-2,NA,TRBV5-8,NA,TGTGCCAGCTTTGGGCAGTCCCATAACAGTAACTATGGCTACACCTTC,CASFGQSHNSNYGYTF
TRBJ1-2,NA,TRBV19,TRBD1,TGTGCCAGTAGTTCCGGACAGGGCCCTCCTCCGTCGTTTAACTATGGCTACACCTTC,CASSSGQGPPPSFNYGYTF
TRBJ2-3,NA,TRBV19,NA,TGTGCCAGTAGTATTGTGTCTGATACGCAGTATTTT,CASSIVSDTQYF
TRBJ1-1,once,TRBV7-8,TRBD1,TGTGCCAGCAGCTCACGGACAGGGGCCACTGAAGCTTTCTTT,CASSSRTGATEAFF
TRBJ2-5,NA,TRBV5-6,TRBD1,TGTGCCAGCAGCCCGGGACAGGCTGGAGAGACCCAGTACTTC,CASSPGQAGETQYF
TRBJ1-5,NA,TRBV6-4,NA,TGTGCCAGCAGTGACGTGGCAGGGAATCAGCCCCAGCATTTT,CASSDVAGNQPQHF
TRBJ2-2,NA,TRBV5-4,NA,TGTGCCAGCAGCTTGGCCCCCGTTAACACCGGGGAGCTGTTTTTT,CASSLAPVNTGELFF
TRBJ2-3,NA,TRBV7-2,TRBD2,TGTGCCAGCAGCTTAGCGCGCAGCGGGGGGGGTCCCACAGATACGCAGTATTTT,CASSLARSGGGPTDTQYF
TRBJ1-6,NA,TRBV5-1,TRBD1,TGCGCCAGCAGCCCGGTGCCGGGGACAGATAATTCACCCCTCCACTTT,CASSPVPGTDNSPLHF